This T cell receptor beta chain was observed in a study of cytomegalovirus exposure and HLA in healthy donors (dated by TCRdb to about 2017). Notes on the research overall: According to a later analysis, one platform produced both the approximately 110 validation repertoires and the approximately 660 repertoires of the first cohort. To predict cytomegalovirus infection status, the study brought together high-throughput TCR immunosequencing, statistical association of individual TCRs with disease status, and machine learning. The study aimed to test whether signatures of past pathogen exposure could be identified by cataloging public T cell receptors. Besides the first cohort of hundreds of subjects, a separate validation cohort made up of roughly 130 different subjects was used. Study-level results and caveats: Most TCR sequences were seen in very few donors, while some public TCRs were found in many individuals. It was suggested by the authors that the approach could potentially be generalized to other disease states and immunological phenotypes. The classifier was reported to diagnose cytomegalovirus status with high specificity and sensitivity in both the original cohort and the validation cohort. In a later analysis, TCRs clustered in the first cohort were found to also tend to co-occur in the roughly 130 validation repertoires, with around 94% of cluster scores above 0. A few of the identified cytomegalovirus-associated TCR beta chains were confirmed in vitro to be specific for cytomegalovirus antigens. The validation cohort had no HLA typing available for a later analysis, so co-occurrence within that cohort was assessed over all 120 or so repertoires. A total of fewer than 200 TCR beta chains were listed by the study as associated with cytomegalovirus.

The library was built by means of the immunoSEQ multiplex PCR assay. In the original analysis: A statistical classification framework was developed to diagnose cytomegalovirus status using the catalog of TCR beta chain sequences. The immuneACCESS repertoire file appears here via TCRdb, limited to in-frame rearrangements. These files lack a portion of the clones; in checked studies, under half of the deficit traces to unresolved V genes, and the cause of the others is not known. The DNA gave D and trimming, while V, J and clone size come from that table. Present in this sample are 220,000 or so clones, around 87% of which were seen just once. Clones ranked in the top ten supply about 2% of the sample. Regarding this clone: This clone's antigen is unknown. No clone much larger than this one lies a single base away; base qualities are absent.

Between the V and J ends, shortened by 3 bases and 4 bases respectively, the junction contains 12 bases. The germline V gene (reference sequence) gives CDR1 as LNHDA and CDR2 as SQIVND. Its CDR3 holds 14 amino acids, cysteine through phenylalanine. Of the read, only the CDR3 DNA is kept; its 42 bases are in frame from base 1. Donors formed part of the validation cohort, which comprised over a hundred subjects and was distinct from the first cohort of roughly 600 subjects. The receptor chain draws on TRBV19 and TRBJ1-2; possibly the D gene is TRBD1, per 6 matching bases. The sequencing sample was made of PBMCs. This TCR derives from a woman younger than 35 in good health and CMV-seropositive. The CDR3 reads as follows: CASSIKQGPYGYTF. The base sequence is TGTGCCAGTAGTATTAAACAGGGACCCTATGGCTACACCTTC.